The following is a T cell receptor (beta chain) sequence with its context. Antigen: not known. Germline V gene lookup returns CDR1 SGHVT and CDR2 SQSDAQ. This CDR3 has 12 amino acids. The V end was cut by 5 bases, the J end by 3 bases, with 8 bases between. Only in-frame clones appear in the TCRdb table, and some are missing; sequencing was by immunoSEQ multiplex PCR. Among about 60,000 clones listed, more than 85% were seen once. This sample stems from a study of OX40 agonist ivuxolimab in advanced cancers. Study-wide findings and caveats: CD8+ T cells showed, on average, more clonal expansion than CD4+ cells.

This TCR came from an adult with an advanced solid tumor such as melanoma, head and neck, liver or kidney cancer. The sample was CD4+ or CD8+ T cells sorted from blood, taken in a trial of the OX40 agonist ivuxolimab. This chain connects TRBV7-4 to TRBJ2-7; D remains unclear. CDR3 DNA: TGTGCCAGCAGCGCTCTGGGCTACGAGCAGTACTTC. Amino acid sequence: CASSALGYEQYF.